A selection of T cell receptor beta chains follows, all from one sample in a study of T-cell reconstitution after alpha-beta-depleted transplantation in children. TCRdb recomputed calls from the PCR reads with MiXCR, one row per CDR3 protein. The sample includes 170,000 or so distinct CDR3 sequences, roughly 7.5% of them seen just once. The material was PBMCs from the stem cell graft donor, obtained from the stem cell graft. The receptors stem from a human donor who donated a stem cell graft to a child with Wiskott-Aldrich syndrome. Both conserved end residues are part of each CDR3. Each record gives: V gene, D gene, clone size, J gene, CDR3 DNA, CDR3 protein. The D gene is left open where the match is weak. Clone size is not always given. Where it is, it says once, few, many or a class for expanded clones.

TRBV6-2/TRBV6-3	TRBD1	NA	TRBJ2-3	TGTGCCAGCAGTTACTCCCCGAGGCAGGGGGCAACCTTGGATACGCAGTATTTT	CASSYSPRQGATLDTQYF
TRBV15	NA	many	TRBJ2-2	TGTGCCACCAGCAGAGAGGACAGAGACACCGGGGAGCTGTTTTTT	CATSREDRDTGELFF
TRBV6-5	TRBD2	many	TRBJ2-1	TGTGCCAGCAGAAGACTAGCGGGACTGCTCAATGAGCAGTTCTTC	CASRRLAGLLNEQFF
TRBV12-3/TRBV12-4	NA	many	TRBJ2-1	TGTGCCAGCAGTGCTAAGATTGGGGGTGAGCAGTTCTTC	CASSAKIGGEQFF
TRBV5-1	NA	many	TRBJ2-7	TGCGCCAGCAGCTCTAACAGGGATCTGCGGGAGCAGTACTTC	CASSSNRDLREQYF
TRBV19	NA	many	TRBJ2-5	TGTGCCAGTAGTAACTGGCAGGGGAAAGAGACCCAGTACTTC	CASSNWQGKETQYF
TRBV7-9	NA	many	TRBJ1-4	TGTGCCAGCAGCTTAGGGGACCCCTACCGGGGTGAAAAACTGTTTTTT	CASSLGDPYRGEKLFF
TRBV6-2/TRBV6-3	NA	many	TRBJ2-5	TGTGCCAGCAGCCCCCTGGGACGAGGGACCCAGTACTTC	CASSPLGRGTQYF
TRBV3-1	NA	NA	TRBJ2-1	TGTGCCAGCAGCCAGCTCTCTAGGTCCCCCTACAATGAGCAGTTCTTC	CASSQLSRSPYNEQFF
TRBV7-9	NA	NA	TRBJ2-3	TGTGCCAGCAGCTTAATCCAGGGCCCTGGTCCAGATACGCAGTATTTT	CASSLIQGPGPDTQYF
TRBV20-1	NA	many	TRBJ2-3	TGCAGTGCTACCCCCCTGGCAGGTTTAGCAGATACGCAGTATTTT	CSATPLAGLADTQYF
TRBV4-3	NA	few	TRBJ2-5	TGCGCCAGCAGCCAAGATCAAACGACCCAGTACTTC	CASSQDQTTQYF
TRBV5-3	NA	NA	TRBJ2-7	TGTGCCATGGGCCCGGGGCGTGCCTACGAGCAGTACTTC	CAMGPGRAYEQYF
TRBV29-1	TRBD1	many	TRBJ2-7	TGCAGCTGCCGGTGGGCAGGGGGCTTCGAGCAGTACTTC	CSCRWAGGFEQYF
TRBV5-6	NA	many	TRBJ2-7	TGTGCCAGCAGCTCACTACAGAATGGTATTTACGAGCAGTACTTC	CASSSLQNGIYEQYF
TRBV14	TRBD2	many	TRBJ2-1	TGTGCCAGCAGCGTCCAACTAGCGGCCTCCGGGAATGAGCAGTTCTTC	CASSVQLAASGNEQFF
TRBV20-1	NA	many	TRBJ2-1	TGCAGTGCTAGAATCAAGAACGGTGTCAATGAGCAGTTCTTC	CSARIKNGVNEQFF
TRBV28	TRBD1	many	TRBJ2-3	TGTGCCAGCAGTTTATGGAGCGTGACAGGGAGCACAGATACGCAGTATTTT	CASSLWSVTGSTDTQYF
TRBV5-1	NA	many	TRBJ1-4	TGCGCCAGCAGCCCCGGACCCGCGAGTAATGAAAAACTGTTTTTT	CASSPGPASNEKLFF
TRBV5-1	NA	many	TRBJ1-1	TGCGCCAGCAGCTTGCGGCAGGCAGTCCGAGGTGCTGAAGCTTTCTTT	CASSLRQAVRGAEAFF
TRBV10-3	TRBD1	many	TRBJ2-3	TGTGCCATCAGTGAGGGGACAGAGAGCACAGATACGCAGTATTTT	CAISEGTESTDTQYF
TRBV6-2/TRBV6-3	TRBD2	many	TRBJ2-1	TGTGCCAGCAGTTACCCACTTAGCGGGAGGGATAATGAGCAGTTCTTC	CASSYPLSGRDNEQFF
TRBV12-3/TRBV12-4	NA	many	TRBJ1-3	TGTGCCAGCACCCCGGGGGTTTGGAACACCATATATTTT	CASTPGVWNTIYF
TRBV4-2	NA	NA	TRBJ1-4	TGTGCCAGCAGCCAAGATCCTGTCGGGAGTGAAAAACTGTTTTTT	CASSQDPVGSEKLFF
TRBV12-3/TRBV12-4	NA	many	TRBJ1-5	TGTGCCAGCAGTTTTCCGGGGGAGGGTCAGCCCCAGCATTTT	CASSFPGEGQPQHF
TRBV5-1	NA	many	TRBJ2-3	TGCGCCAGCAGCTTGGTGGGACACCTCACAGATACGCAGTATTTT	CASSLVGHLTDTQYF
TRBV6-5	TRBD1	many	TRBJ1-5	TGTGCCAGCAGTCCCGGGACAGGACTTAGCAATCAGCCCCAGCATTTT	CASSPGTGLSNQPQHF
TRBV7-8	NA	many	TRBJ1-1	TGTGCCAGCAGCCAGGTCCGGGGTAGGGAAGCTTTCTTT	CASSQVRGREAFF
TRBV7-9	NA	many	TRBJ2-1	TGTGCCAGCAGCTTAATGGGCGGTACAAGCGATGAGCAGTTCTTC	CASSLMGGTSDEQFF
TRBV5-1	TRBD1	many	TRBJ2-2	TGCGCCAGCAGCCAGCAAGCACCGGGACAGCTACTACCCGGGGAGCTGTTTTTT	CASSQQAPGQLLPGELFF
TRBV5-1	TRBD2	NA	TRBJ2-3	TGCGCCAGCAGCCCGTACATAGGAGCGGGAGGTGGAGATACGCAGTATTTT	CASSPYIGAGGGDTQYF
TRBV5-1	NA	NA	TRBJ2-7	TGCGCCAGCAGCTTGGCCTTCAACGAGCAGTACTTC	CASSLAFNEQYF
TRBV20-1	NA	many	TRBJ2-7	TGCAGTGCTAGAGCTCAAGGGTACGAGCAGTACTTC	CSARAQGYEQYF
TRBV20-1	NA	NA	TRBJ1-1	TGCAGTGCTTCCTCCGGTGGGGAGATGAACACTGAAGCTTTCTTT	CSASSGGEMNTEAFF
TRBV12-3/TRBV12-4	TRBD2	few	TRBJ2-5	TGTGCCAGCAGTCGAGGGGCCGGGAGGGGGGCCCAAGAGACCCAGTACTTC	CASSRGAGRGAQETQYF
TRBV7-9	NA	many	TRBJ2-3	TGTGCCAGCAGCTTAGTGTCCGGAAACACAGATACGCAGTATTTT	CASSLVSGNTDTQYF
TRBV20-1	TRBD1	many	TRBJ1-5	TGCAGTGCTCTTATTGGACAGGGGATTTATAGCAATCAGCCCCAGCATTTT	CSALIGQGIYSNQPQHF
TRBV7-9	NA	many	TRBJ2-7	TGTGCCAGCAGCTTAATTCAGGACTTCCACTCCTACGAGCAGTACTTC	CASSLIQDFHSYEQYF
TRBV29-1	NA	many	TRBJ1-1	TGCAGCGTTCGGGACGGTGAAGCTTTCTTT	CSVRDGEAFF
TRBV12-3/TRBV12-4	NA	NA	TRBJ2-2	TGTGCCAGCAGGGTACCCAAGATGGGGAAATTTACCGGGGAGCTGTTTTTT	CASRVPKMGKFTGELFF
TRBV5-1	TRBD2	many	TRBJ2-2	TGCGCCAGCAGCTTGGGAGCGGGAGGCCCAACCGGGGAGCTGTTTTTT	CASSLGAGGPTGELFF
TRBV7-6	TRBD2	many	TRBJ2-1	TGTGCCAGCAGCTTAGCTCTAGCGGGTGACTTAGGCAATGAGCAGTTCTTC	CASSLALAGDLGNEQFF
TRBV24-1	TRBD1	NA	TRBJ2-1	TGTGCCACCAGTGATTTTACAGGGGTTTCCAATGAGCAGTTCTTC	CATSDFTGVSNEQFF
TRBV27	NA	few	TRBJ2-6	TGTGCCAGCCGCTCTGGGGCCAACGTCCTGACTTTC	CASRSGANVLTF
TRBV9	TRBD1	many	TRBJ2-1	TGTGCCAGCAGCGTCCGGGACAGGGGGGACTACAATGAGCAGTTCTTC	CASSVRDRGDYNEQFF
TRBV7-8	NA	many	TRBJ1-3	TGTGCCAGCAGCTCCCTCCGGGGCCAGGGAACCATACCAGCTGGAAACACCATATATTTT	CASSSLRGQGTIPAGNTIYF